Listed below are T cell receptor beta chains from one sample, sequenced in a study of blood T cell repertoires in COVID-19. Clones were sequenced by immunoSEQ multiplex PCR, and TCRdb holds only the in-frame ones, with some missing. The data show some 380,000 clones, over 75% seen once. Source material: PBMCs or T cells enriched from blood (not recorded which). All receptors come from a man aged 25 to 45 who had recovered from COVID-19. CDR3s include the opening cysteine and the closing phenylalanine or tryptophan. D genes are given only for firm matches. Only part of the rows carry a size: once, few, many, or a class if the clone is expanded.

>.|.|TRBJ2-1|TRBV18
TGTGCCAGCTGGGCCAGTTCAAATGAGCAGTTCTTC
CASWASSNEQFF
>few|.|TRBJ1-3|TRBV12-1
TGTGCCAGCACTTTCAGGGGAAACACCATATATTTT
CASTFRGNTIYF
>.|.|TRBJ1-5|TRBV7-8
TGTGCCAGCAGCTTAGCGGCTGAGGGCAATCAGCCCCAGCATTTT
CASSLAAEGNQPQHF
>few|.|TRBJ1-1|TRBV7-8
TGTGCCAGCAGCTTAGGGAGAACGAACACTGAAGCTTTCTTT
CASSLGRTNTEAFF
>.|.|TRBJ2-1|TRBV20-1
TGCAGTGCTACCAGTACCTATGAGCAGTTCTTC
CSATSTYEQFF
>.|TRBD1|TRBJ2-7|TRBV7-2
TGTGCCAGCAGCCCCCGACAGGGGGAGAGGAACGAGCAGTACTTC
CASSPRQGERNEQYF
>.|TRBD1|TRBJ1-6|TRBV4-3
TGCGCCAGCAGCCACCGGACAGGGACCGAAAATTCACCCCTCCACTTT
CASSHRTGTENSPLHF
>.|.|TRBJ1-2|TRBV4-1
TGCGCCAGCAGCCAAGTTTTGCAGGATGGCTACACCTTC
CASSQVLQDGYTF
>.|TRBD1|TRBJ2-1|TRBV3-1/TRBV3-2
TGTGCCAGCAGCCGAGGGACAGGGGGGAGGAATGAGCAGTTCTTC
CASSRGTGGRNEQFF
>.|.|TRBJ2-2|TRBV5-1
TGCGCCAGCAGCCCTTGGACAGCCGGGGAGCTGTTTTTT
CASSPWTAGELFF
>.|.|TRBJ1-1|TRBV6-5
TGTGCCAGCACCTATTCAGGGGACACTGAAGCTTTCTTT
CASTYSGDTEAFF
>.|TRBD1|TRBJ2-2|TRBV4-2
TGTGCCAGCAGCCAAGCGTTCGGGACAGTGAGGGCCGGGGAGCTGTTTTTT
CASSQAFGTVRAGELFF
>.|.|TRBJ2-2|TRBV7-8
TGTGCCAGCAGCTTATATACAGGGACGAACACCGGGGAGCTGTTTTTT
CASSLYTGTNTGELFF
>.|.|TRBJ1-4|TRBV21-1
TGTGCCAGCAGCGAGGGGGCAGGGGCCACCACTAATGAAAAACTGTTTTTT
CASSEGAGATTNEKLFF
>.|.|TRBJ2-7|TRBV6-5
TGTGCCAGCAGCGGCGGGCTCCTAACCTACGAGCAGTACTTC
CASSGGLLTYEQYF
>.|TRBD1|TRBJ1-4|TRBV4-3
TGCGCCAGCAGCCATTCCGGACAGGGGCAACTGTTTTTT
CASSHSGQGQLFF
>.|.|TRBJ1-6|TRBV25-1
TGTGCCAGCGGGGGGGCCTCCACGAGTTCACCCCTCCACTTT
CASGGASTSSPLHF
>once|.|TRBJ1-2|TRBV19
TGTGCCAGTAGTACGTTACAGGGAGGGGGCTATGGCTACACCTTC
CASSTLQGGGYGYTF
>.|.|TRBJ1-5|TRBV27
TGTGCCAGCAGTTTAGAGGGACAACAGCCCCAGCATTTT
CASSLEGQQPQHF
>.|TRBD1|TRBJ2-5|TRBV7-9
TGTGCCAGCAGCCCCGGACAGGGGGCTAGTGTAGAGACCCAGTACTTC
CASSPGQGASVETQYF
>once|TRBD1|TRBJ1-2|TRBV18
TGTGCCAGCTCACCTCGCGGACAGGGAGATTATGGCTACACCTTC
CASSPRGQGDYGYTF
>.|TRBD1|TRBJ1-1|TRBV30
TGTGCCTTCTACAGGGGGGGCACTGAAGCTTTCTTT
CAFYRGGTEAFF
>.|.|TRBJ2-2|TRBV3-1/TRBV3-2
TGTGCCAGCAGCCAACCCGCAGGGACCGGGGAGCTGTTTTTT
CASSQPAGTGELFF
>.|TRBD1|TRBJ1-1|TRBV27
TGTGCCAGCAGTCTATCCCAGGGGGCAGGCACTGAAGCTTTCTTT
CASSLSQGAGTEAFF
>.|.|TRBJ1-1|TRBV7-3
TGTGCCAGCAGCCCCCAGGGAGGGCCTATTATGAACACTGAAGCTTTCTTT
CASSPQGGPIMNTEAFF
>.|.|TRBJ2-1|TRBV5-1
TGCGCCAGCAGCTTGGCCCACGGTACCAATGAGCAGTTCTTC
CASSLAHGTNEQFF
>few|.|TRBJ2-3|TRBV11-2
TGTGCCAGCAGCTTAGACAGGGCAGATACGCAGTATTTT
CASSLDRADTQYF
>.|.|TRBJ1-6|TRBV11-2
TGTGCCAGCAGCTTACGGGACACCTATTCACCCCTCCACTTT
CASSLRDTYSPLHF
>once|.|TRBJ2-4|TRBV4-2
TGTGCCAGCAGCCAGGATATGGGGGGCATTCAGTACTTC
CASSQDMGGIQYF
>.|TRBD1|TRBJ2-1|TRBV7-9
TGTGCCAGCAGCTTAGGTGGCAGGGGGCCTTACAATGAGCAGTTCTTC
CASSLGGRGPYNEQFF
>.|.|TRBJ2-1|TRBV27
TGTGCCAGCAGGGTAGCCTCCTACAATGAGCAGTTCTTC
CASRVASYNEQFF
>.|TRBD2|TRBJ2-1|TRBV19
TGTGCCAGTAGTACCGGGACTAGTGAGCAGTTCTTC
CASSTGTSEQFF
>.|TRBD1|TRBJ1-3|TRBV9
TGTGCCAGCAGCGTAGCTCGGACAGGGGAGGCTGGAAACACCATATATTTT
CASSVARTGEAGNTIYF
>.|TRBD1|TRBJ1-5|TRBV19
TGTGCCAGTAGCCCGGGACAGGGGGCTGGAAGCAATCAGCCCCAGCATTTT
CASSPGQGAGSNQPQHF
>.|TRBD2|TRBJ2-1|TRBV4-3
TGCGCCAGCAGCCAAGACGGGCGGGAGTTCAATGAGCAGTTCTTC
CASSQDGREFNEQFF
>.|.|TRBJ2-7|TRBV10-2
TGCGCCAGCAGTGAGCGGTTCTCCTACGAGCAGTACTTC
CASSERFSYEQYF
>.|TRBD1|TRBJ2-7|TRBV3-1/TRBV3-2
TGTGCCAGCAGCCAAGTTTTTTTACGGTCGCGGCGACAGGGATACGAGCAGTACTTC
CASSQVFLRSRRQGYEQYF
>.|.|TRBJ1-3|TRBV29-1
TGCAGCGTTGAAGGCCGGGAGACAGTTTCGAGGTCTGGAAACACCATATATTTT
CSVEGRETVSRSGNTIYF
>.|TRBD2|TRBJ2-1|TRBV11-2
TGTGCCAGCAGCGTGGGACTAGCGGGGGGCGACGAGCAGTTCTTC
CASSVGLAGGDEQFF